Each of the 23 T cell receptor beta chains below was sequenced from the same sample in a study of T cell responses to AZD1222 COVID-19 vaccine. Sequencing used immunoSEQ multiplex PCR; TCRdb keeps in-frame clones, though not all of them. The repertoire has roughly 92,000 clones, roughly 89% of them found once; the top ten carry 4.5% to 5%. The sequenced sample was peripheral blood, obtained 28 days after the second AZD1222 dose. Source of these receptors: an adult who received the AZD1222 COVID-19 vaccine.

Only one count was recorded for this clone. The rearrangement joins TRBV5-4 to TRBJ1-4; TRBD1 aligns across 8 bases. Germline V gene lookup returns CDR1 SGHNT and CDR2 YYREEE (reference sequence). The CDR3 covers 15 residues. V was pared by 3 bases and J by 4 bases, with 5 bases of the junction left unmatched. The CDR3 DNA reads TGTGCCAGCAGCTCACAGGGGGTGCTTAATGAAAAACTGTTTTTT. Translated, it gives CASSSQGVLNEKLFF.

The rearrangement links TRBV27 to TRBJ1-1; perhaps TRBD1 as D (5 bases). Germline V gene data show CDR1 as MNHEY and CDR2 as SMNVEV (reference sequence). CDR3 length: 14 residues. The germline V and J ends were trimmed by 5 bases and 1 base, with 11 bases remaining between them. This CDR3 is CASSAAGANTEAFF. The CDR3 DNA follows: TGTGCCAGCAGTGCGGCCGGGGCGAACACTGAAGCTTTCTTT.

The chain is built from TRBV5-1 and TRBJ1-6; D is unresolved. Germline loops: CDR1 SGHRS, CDR2 YFSETQ. The V end was cut by 4 bases, the J end by 0 bases, with 20 bases between. There are 19 residues in the CDR3. The CDR3 DNA reads as TGCGCCAGCAGCCCCAGCCCCGGGAGCGTGAGCTCCTATAATTCACCCCTCCACTTT. It specifies CASSPSPGSVSSYNSPLHF.

The rearrangement links TRBV12-3 or TRBV12-4 to TRBJ1-5; D is uncertain. This CDR3 has 13 amino acids. Trimming left V 3 bases short and J 4 bases short, with 7 bases between. CDR3 coding DNA: TGTGCCAGCAGTTTTGCAGAAAATCAGCCCCAGCATTTT. Its translation: CASSFAENQPQHF.

The rearrangement joins TRBV7-9 to TRBJ1-2; possible D gene TRBD1, 5 bases. The CDR3 loop spans 14 amino acids. V lost 5 bases and J 3 bases, leaving 13 bases between the germline ends. CDR1 and CDR2 (germline): SEHNR, FQNEAQ (reference sequence). CDR3 amino acids: CASSRPQGDYGYTF. CDR3 bases: TGTGCCAGCAGCCGACCCCAGGGAGACTATGGCTACACCTTC.

V and J are TRBV6-5 and TRBJ2-3; TRBD2 matches 7 bases. J gave up 4 bases and V 0 bases, and 7 bases lay outside the gene matches. The germline gives CDR1 MNHEY, CDR2 SVGAGI. The CDR3 runs 16 residues. CDR3 loop: CASSYSGGGTADTQYF. The CDR3 DNA is TGTGCCAGCAGTTACTCGGGCGGGGGTACGGCAGATACGCAGTATTTT.

This chain links TRBV18 with TRBJ1-2, with D possibly being TRBD1 (6 bases). V lost 0 bases and J 1 base, leaving 12 bases between the germline ends. The CDR3 covers 16 residues. Germline V gene sequence: CDR1 KGHSH, CDR2 LQKENI. DNA of the CDR3: TGTGCCAGCTCACCACCCGGACAGCCGCTTAACTATGGCTACACCTTC. This sequence encodes CASSPPGQPLNYGYTF.

The chain combines TRBV6-5 with TRBJ2-5; D is unclear. This CDR3 is 14 amino acids long. Trimming took off 4 bases at V and 0 bases at J, with 9 bases between the two ends. CDR1 and CDR2 (germline): MNHEY, SVGAGI. This chain's CDR3 is CASSLLGYQETQYF. The CDR3 nucleotides read TGTGCCAGCAGTTTATTAGGGTACCAAGAGACCCAGTACTTC.

The V and J genes are TRBV5-1 and TRBJ2-3; 9 bases are shared with TRBD2. V was pared by 7 bases and J by 2 bases, with 8 bases of the junction left unmatched. Germline-derived CDR1 and CDR2 are SGHRS and YFSETQ. The CDR3 extends over 15 amino acids. CDR3 in amino acids: CASRRASGATDTQYF. CDR3 nucleotides: TGCGCCAGCCGCCGCGCTAGCGGGGCCACAGATACGCAGTATTTT. Together with reference TRBV5-1 and TRBJ2-3, the CDR3 gives the full variable domain: KAGVTQTPRYLIKTRGQQVTLSCSPISGHRSVSWYQQTPGQGLQFLFEYFSETQRNKGNFPGRFSGRQFSNSRSEMNVSTLELGDSALYLCASRRASGATDTQYFGPGTRLTVL.

This rearrangement joins TRBV6-5 to TRBJ2-1; TRBD1 agrees at 10 bases. The CDR3 has 15 residues. Germline V gene sequence: CDR1 MNHEY, CDR2 SVGAGI. With V trimmed by 7 bases and J by 4 bases, 7 bases remained unmatched. CDR3 coding DNA: TGTGCCAGCAAGCTTGACAGGGGGCAGTACAATGAGCAGTTCTTC. It codes for CASKLDRGQYNEQFF.

This clone was counted a single time. The chain joins TRBV5-1 to TRBJ2-1; 8 nucleotides align to TRBD2. This CDR3 spans 14 amino acids. Germline assignment: CDR1 SGHRS and CDR2 YFSETQ. V was clipped by 6 bases and J by 2 bases; unmatched bases: 4. CDR3 sequence reads: CASTRGATYNEQFF. In DNA form, the CDR3 reads TGCGCCAGCACGCGGGGGGCCACCTACAATGAGCAGTTCTTC.

The chain employs TRBV6-2 or TRBV6-3 and TRBJ1-1, with D uncertain. The V end lost 6 bases, the J end lost 4 bases, and 12 bases lay between the germline ends. CDR3 length: 13 residues. Germline V gene lookup returns CDR1 MNHEY and CDR2 SVGEGT. CDR3 DNA: TGTGCCAGCAGCTTTAAAGGCGGCACTGAAGCTTTCTTT. This gives the protein CASSFKGGTEAFF.

The gene calls are TRBV6-5 and TRBJ2-1; 8 positions match TRBD1. The CDR3 consists of 14 residues. V lost 5 bases, J lost 7 bases, and 7 bases stayed unmatched. Germline V CDR1 and CDR2: MNHEY, SVGAGI. CDR3 sequence reads: CASSNMDRENEQFF. The CDR3 coding sequence is TGTGCCAGCAGTAATATGGACAGGGAGAATGAGCAGTTCTTC.

As for this clone: An end of the junction does not agree with germline; a read error may underlie this. V usage is TRBV4-2 and J usage is TRBJ1-5, with no clear D. The CDR3 is 14 amino acids. Germline values: CDR1 LGHNA, CDR2 YNFKEQ. The CDR3 region is CASSQEYSNQPRHF. DNA for the CDR3: TGTGCCAGCAGCCAAGAGTATAGCAATCAGCCCCGGCATTTT.

V and J are TRBV5-5 and TRBJ2-1, with 8 bases matching TRBD1. This CDR3 spans 14 amino acids. Germline CDR1 is SGHKS and CDR2 is YYEKEE (reference sequence). With V trimmed by 2 bases and J by 6 bases, 4 bases remained unmatched. The CDR3 DNA is TGTGCCAGCAGCTTAGTGACAGGGGTCAATGAGCAGTTCTTC. Translating it yields CASSLVTGVNEQFF.

This chain uses TRBV18 with TRBJ1-5; possible D gene TRBD1, 6 bases. Between the trimmed V and J ends, which lost 6 bases and 4 bases, there was a span of 19 bases. The CDR3 loop spans 16 amino acids. CDR1 is KGHSH and CDR2 is LQKENI in the germline V gene. CDR3 in amino acids: CASSSQGLGRNQPQHF. CDR3 nucleotides: TGTGCCAGCTCCTCACAGGGATTAGGTCGGAATCAGCCCCAGCATTTT. The entire variable domain, with the rest obtained from reference TRBV18 and TRBJ1-5, is as follows: NAGVMQNPRHLVRRRGQEARLRCSPMKGHSHVYWYRQLPEEGLKFMVYLQKENIIDESGMPKERFSAEFPKEGPSILRIQQVVRGDSAAYFCASSSQGLGRNQPQHFGDGTRLSIL.

The chain uses TRBV7-9 and TRBJ2-1; TRBD2 matches at 10 bases. Germline V gene data show CDR1 as SEHNR and CDR2 as FQNEAQ (reference sequence). The V and J ends lost 4 bases and 9 bases, in that order; junction bases with no gene match: 18. There are 18 residues in the CDR3. This chain's CDR3 is CASSSPGAGGPWVGEQFF. For the CDR3, the DNA is TGTGCCAGCAGCTCCCCCGGAGCGGGGGGGCCCTGGGTGGGTGAGCAGTTCTTC.

The chain is built from TRBV28 and TRBJ2-1; the match to TRBD2 covers 12 bases. V was pared by 4 bases and J by 3 bases, with 4 bases of the junction left unmatched. Per germline, CDR1 MDHEN and CDR2 SYDVKM. This CDR3 is built from 16 residues. The CDR3 region is CASSSETSGGYNEQFF. The CDR3 DNA follows: TGTGCCAGCAGTTCGGAGACTAGCGGGGGCTACAATGAGCAGTTCTTC.

The chain carries TRBV5-1 and TRBJ2-3; D not certain. Germline V gives CDR1 SGHRS, CDR2 YFSETQ. The CDR3 is 14 residues long. Trimming removed 4 bases at V and 3 bases at J, with 12 bases between. The DNA for the CDR3 is TGCGCCAGCAGCCCATTCGGTGGTACAGATACGCAGTATTTT. As protein: CASSPFGGTDTQYF. The full variable domain, in which reference TRBV5-1 and TRBJ2-3 provide the parts outside the CDR3, is KAGVTQTPRYLIKTRGQQVTLSCSPISGHRSVSWYQQTPGQGLQFLFEYFSETQRNKGNFPGRFSGRQFSNSRSEMNVSTLELGDSALYLCASSPFGGTDTQYFGPGTRLTVL.

The J gene is TRBJ2-7, the V gene TRBV9; D is unclear. Germline CDR1 reads SGDLS; CDR2 reads YYNGEE. This CDR3 region has 12 residues. V was clipped by 0 bases and J by 6 bases, with 7 bases between them. The CDR3 region is CASSVGLGEQYF. The CDR3, as DNA: TGTGCCAGCAGCGTAGGGTTAGGCGAGCAGTACTTC.

The V call is TRBV12-3 or TRBV12-4, the J call TRBJ2-3; TRBD1 matches 7 bases. V trimming: 7 bases; J trimming: 9 bases; junction bases outside the gene matches: 7. CDR3 length equals 12 residues. The CDR3 loop reads CASTTGFVTQYF. The DNA for the CDR3 is TGTGCCAGCACGACAGGGTTTGTCACGCAGTATTTT.

The chain is built from TRBV27 and TRBJ1-4; 8 bases are shared with TRBD1. The V segment lost 4 bases and the J segment 0 bases; nucleotides outside the gene matches: 4. CDR1 is MNHEY and CDR2 is SMNVEV in the germline V gene (reference sequence). This CDR3 has 16 residues. In DNA form, the CDR3 reads TGTGCCAGCAGTTCCCGGACAGGGACAACTAATGAAAAACTGTTTTTT. It yields the protein CASSSRTGTTNEKLFF.

The V and J genes are TRBV3-1 (or the pseudogene TRBV3-2) and TRBJ1-1; D gene uncertain. Germline loops: CDR1 LGHDT, CDR2 YNNKEL (reference sequence). This CDR3 has 15 amino acids. The V end lost 4 bases, the J end lost 3 bases, and 15 bases lay between the germline ends. The CDR3 sequence: CASSPPDRADTEAFF. Here the CDR3 DNA reads TGTGCCAGCAGCCCGCCCGATCGGGCGGACACTGAAGCTTTCTTT.